Presented here are 30 T cell receptor beta chains from one specimen sequenced in a study of blood T cell repertoires in COVID-19. Only in-frame clones appear in the TCRdb table, and some are missing; sequencing was by immunoSEQ multiplex PCR. The table includes over 75,000 clones, around 80% detected once. The specimen sequenced was peripheral blood. The receptors shown here come from a man over 45 who had recovered from COVID-19.

This chain links TRBV6-1 with TRBJ1-4; 7 bases agree with TRBD1. With V trimmed by 2 bases and J by 6 bases, 9 bases remained unmatched. The CDR3 consists of 16 residues. Germline CDR1 reads MNHNS; CDR2 reads SASEGT. The chain's CDR3 is CASSETPGQSHEKLFF. The CDR3 region has the DNA TGTGCCAGCAGTGAAACCCCGGGACAGTCTCATGAAAAACTGTTTTTT.

The chain employs TRBV21-1 and TRBJ2-7; the D call of TRBD1 is as the table states it, not checked on the DNA. TRBV21-1 constitutes a pseudogene. The CDR3 has 18 amino acids. The CDR3 DNA reads TGTGCCAGCAGCGCAACGGACAGCACAAAAAATAACTCCTACGAGCAGTACTTC. This sequence encodes CASSATDSTKNNSYEQYF.

The rearrangement joins TRBV5-4 to TRBJ1-1; maybe TRBD1 (6 bases). This CDR3 has 13 residues. The V gene lost 3 bases and the J gene lost 6 bases, with 12 bases spanning the gap. From germline, CDR1 is SGHNT and CDR2 YYREEE (reference sequence). The CDR3 loop reads CASSSRDNPEAFF. In nucleotides, the CDR3 is TGTGCCAGCAGCTCCCGGGACAACCCTGAAGCTTTCTTT.

This clone was picked up a small number of times. The J gene is TRBJ2-1, the V gene TRBV6-4; TRBD2 agrees at 10 bases. From germline, CDR1 is MRHNA and CDR2 SNTAGT. The CDR3 is 15 residues long. After removal of 2 bases from V and 7 bases from J, the junction contained 5 bases not matched to a gene. The CDR3: CASSDEAGGGNEQFF. CDR3 DNA: TGTGCCAGCAGTGACGAAGCGGGAGGGGGTAATGAGCAGTTCTTC.

The chain carries TRBV6-6 and TRBJ1-5, with D unresolved. The CDR3 is 15 residues long. Germline V gene data show CDR1 as MNHNY and CDR2 as SVGAGI (reference sequence). V was shortened by 6 bases and J by 1 base, with 13 bases between the two germline ends. The CDR3 here is CASRPVLQSNQPQHF. The CDR3 DNA reads as TGTGCCAGCAGGCCCGTTTTGCAGAGCAATCAGCCCCAGCATTTT.

The chain uses TRBV5-1 and TRBJ2-5; D is perhaps TRBD1 (6 bases). Germline CDR1 SGHRS, CDR2 YFSETQ. This CDR3 comprises 14 residues. With 7 bases removed from V and 2 bases from J, the gap between germline ends came to 15 bases. CDR3 DNA: TGCGCCAGCGGGACCGGGACACCTCAAGAGACCCAGTACTTC. The encoded protein is CASGTGTPQETQYF.

The rearrangement uses TRBV7-3 and TRBJ2-7, with D tentatively TRBD1 (5 bases). This CDR3 region has 14 residues. Trimming left V 5 bases short and J 1 base short, with 12 bases between. The germline gives CDR1 SGHTA, CDR2 FQGTGA. Here the CDR3 DNA reads TGTGCCAGCAGCCAATTTCAGGGTTCCTACGAGCAGTACTTC. It encodes CASSQFQGSYEQYF. The full variable domain, rest sourced from reference TRBV7-3 and TRBJ2-7, is GAGVSQTPSNKVTEKGKYVELRCDPISGHTALYWYRQSLGQGPEFLIYFQGTGAADDSGLPNDRFFAVRPEGSVSTLKIQRTERGDSAVYLCASSQFQGSYEQYFGPGTRLTVT.

The rearrangement joins TRBV5-1 to TRBJ2-5; D possibly corresponds to TRBD1 (6 bases). CDR3 length: 13 residues. Germline assignment: CDR1 SGHRS and CDR2 YFSETQ. V lost 2 bases and J 2 bases, leaving 7 bases between the germline ends. The CDR3 sequence is CASSLGGQETQYF. DNA for the CDR3: TGCGCCAGCAGCTTAGGGGGACAAGAGACCCAGTACTTC.

The chain has TRBV27 and TRBJ1-3; D ambiguous. V was cut by 0 bases and J by 1 base, with 13 bases left in between. The CDR3 has 17 amino acids. Germline V lookup: CDR1 MNHEY, CDR2 SMNVEV (reference sequence). The CDR3 here is CASSLSGIPASGNTIYF. CDR3 bases: TGTGCCAGCAGTTTATCGGGCATCCCGGCGTCTGGAAACACCATATATTTT.

The rearrangement links TRBV11-2 to TRBJ1-1; 9 nucleotides align to TRBD1. Losses at the gene ends were 5 bases for V and 4 bases for J; bases not matched to a gene: 8. The CDR3 has 15 amino acids. CDR1 SGHAT and CDR2 FQNNGV come from the germline V gene. The CDR3 sequence is CASSPRGQGGTEAFF. CDR3 DNA sequence: TGTGCCAGCAGCCCCCGGGGACAGGGTGGCACTGAAGCTTTCTTT.

The rearrangement joins TRBV24-1 to TRBJ2-2; TRBD1 is a possible D gene (6 bases). V lost 3 bases to trimming and J lost 5 bases, with 15 bases between them. The CDR3 has 16 amino acids. The germline V gene has CDR1 KGHDR and CDR2 SFDVKD. CDR3 in DNA: TGTGCCACCAGTGATCCACAGGGCGGTGGGACCGGGGAGCTGTTTTTT. This translates into CATSDPQGGGTGELFF.

This chain uses TRBV7-3 with TRBJ1-2; the D is unclear. Trimming left V 2 bases short and J 8 bases short, with 12 bases between. In germline, CDR1 is SGHTA, CDR2 FQGTGA. The CDR3 loop spans 13 amino acids. The CDR3 reads CASSLSGGRGYTF. The CDR3 nucleotides are TGTGCCAGCAGCTTATCAGGCGGGCGCGGCTACACCTTC.

V gene TRBV2 combines with J gene TRBJ1-3; possibly TRBD1 for D (5 bases). CDR1 and CDR2 from the germline V gene are SNHLY and FYNNEI. This CDR3 spans 14 amino acids. V was clipped by 4 bases and J by 3 bases, with 10 bases between them. The CDR3 sequence is CASSVLRDGNTIYF. The CDR3 nucleotides read TGTGCCAGCAGTGTGCTCAGGGATGGAAACACCATATATTTT.

This clone came up a few times. The chain couples TRBV6-4 to TRBJ2-3; D might be TRBD2 (7 bases). Germline V gives CDR1 MRHNA, CDR2 SNTAGT. V shed 2 bases and J shed 0 bases, with 9 bases lying between them. The CDR3 extends over 15 amino acids. CDR3 bases: TGTGCCAGCAGTGACGAGGGGGGGAGCACAGATACGCAGTATTTT. Translated, it gives CASSDEGGSTDTQYF.

V and J are TRBV13 and TRBJ1-5, with 10 positions matching TRBD1. Germline CDR1 and CDR2: PRHDT and FYEKMQ (reference sequence). After removal of 4 bases from V and 7 bases from J, the junction contained 7 bases not matched to a gene. The CDR3 totals 15 residues. CDR3 coding DNA: TGTGCCAGCAGCTCAAGGACAGGGGGAGGGCAGCCCCAGCATTTT. This codes for CASSSRTGGGQPQHF.

V is TRBV30 and J is TRBJ1-5, with 11 bases fitting TRBD1. Germline CDR1 reads GTSNPN; CDR2 reads SVGIG (reference sequence). V gave up 5 bases and J gave up 7 bases; unmatched junction bases: 4. The CDR3 is 13 residues long. The CDR3 DNA is TGTGCCTGGGGGACAGGGGGAGGACAGCCCCAGCATTTT. It codes for CAWGTGGGQPQHF.

V is TRBV6-6 and J is TRBJ1-5; unclear D gene. Germline-derived CDR1 and CDR2 are MNHNY and SVGAGI (reference sequence). The CDR3 has 15 residues. V lost 0 bases and J lost 0, with 6 bases in between. CDR3 region: CASSYSGVSNQPQHF. The CDR3 DNA reads TGTGCCAGCAGTTACTCGGGAGTTAGCAATCAGCCCCAGCATTTT.

A few counts support this clone. V usage is TRBV15 and J usage is TRBJ1-2; possible D gene TRBD1, 5 bases. Deletions cut 0 bases from V and 4 bases from J, with 12 bases between. The CDR3 length is 15 residues. The V gene's germline CDR1 is LNHNV and CDR2 YYDKDF (reference sequence). The CDR3 nucleotides are TGTGCCACCAGCAGAGATCTGGGGGGGGGCTATGGCTACACCTTC. Translation gives CATSRDLGGGYGYTF.

The rearrangement joins TRBV6-2 or TRBV6-3 to TRBJ2-3; perhaps TRBD2 as D (5 bases). The CDR3 length is 15 residues. The germline V gene has CDR1 MNHEY and CDR2 SVGEGT. The V end lost 6 bases, the J end lost 4 bases, and 17 bases lay between the germline ends. The CDR3 region is CASSVLASIPDTQYF. Here the CDR3 DNA reads TGTGCCAGCAGCGTATTAGCGTCTATCCCAGATACGCAGTATTTT.

The chain employs TRBV3-1 (or the pseudogene TRBV3-2) and TRBJ2-7, with TRBD2 as a possible D gene (5 bases). V shed 7 bases and J shed 6 bases, with 16 bases lying between them. The CDR3 has 13 residues. Germline CDR1 is LGHDT and CDR2 is YNNKEL (reference sequence). The CDR3 DNA sequence: TGTGCCAGCACCCGCGGAGGATCGGTCGAGCAGTACTTC. It translates to CASTRGGSVEQYF.

The chain couples TRBV11-2 to TRBJ1-2; weak D call: TRBD1 (6 bases). Germline V gives CDR1 SGHAT, CDR2 FQNNGV. Trimming shortened V by 3 bases and J by 7 bases, and 12 bases separated the two germline ends. The CDR3 loop spans 13 amino acids. CDR3 sequence: CASSFGGPGGYTF. Written as DNA, the CDR3 is TGTGCCAGCAGCTTCGGGGGGCCGGGTGGCTACACCTTC.

Turning to this clone: Distinct nucleotide sequences in the sample also encode this CDR3. The genes are TRBV9 and TRBJ2-3, with 11 nucleotides matching TRBD2. This CDR3 region has 17 residues. With 5 bases clipped from V and 5 bases from J, the junction kept 13 bases outside the gene matches. Germline V lookup: CDR1 SGDLS, CDR2 YYNGEE. CDR3 protein: CASSPISGRAIGDTQYF. The CDR3 DNA is TGTGCCAGCAGTCCCATTAGCGGGAGGGCCATCGGAGATACGCAGTATTTT. Based on the CDR3 plus reference TRBV9 and TRBJ2-3, the full variable domain is DSGVTQTPKHLITATGQRVTLRCSPRSGDLSVYWYQQSLDQGLQFLIQYYNGEERAKGNILERFSAQQFPDLHSELNLSSLELGDSALYFCASSPISGRAIGDTQYFGPGTRLTVL.

The rearrangement links TRBV5-4 to TRBJ2-7; 7 bases fit TRBD1. With 2 bases clipped from V and 8 bases from J, the junction kept 10 bases outside the gene matches. This CDR3 has 14 amino acids. The germline V gene encodes CDR1 SGHNT and CDR2 YYREEE (reference sequence). The CDR3 loop reads CASSLGTDRSKQYF. CDR3 coding DNA: TGTGCCAGCAGCTTAGGTACGGACAGGTCGAAGCAGTACTTC.

The V and J genes are TRBV6-2 or TRBV6-3 and TRBJ2-7; the match to TRBD2 covers 14 bases. The CDR3 has 19 residues. With V trimmed by 0 bases and J by 1 base, 8 bases remained unmatched. From germline, CDR1 is MNHEY and CDR2 SVGEGT. In DNA, the CDR3 is TGTGCCAGCAGTTACTCTCGCGGGACTAGCGGGAGCGGGTCCTACGAGCAGTACTTC. It specifies CASSYSRGTSGSGSYEQYF.

V gene TRBV9 combines with J gene TRBJ2-3; weak D call: TRBD1 (5 bases). Germline values: CDR1 SGDLS, CDR2 YYNGEE. This CDR3 has 15 residues. The ends were cut back, 1 base at V and 3 bases at J, with 12 bases in the middle. The CDR3 region is CASSVSAGNTDTQYF. The CDR3 DNA reads as TGTGCCAGCAGCGTAAGTGCAGGGAATACAGATACGCAGTATTTT.

This clone was counted only a few times. Other DNA sequences in this sample translate to the same CDR3. The gene calls are TRBV13 and TRBJ2-7; D is perhaps TRBD1 (6 bases). Germline loops: CDR1 PRHDT, CDR2 FYEKMQ (reference sequence). The V and J ends lost 4 bases and 3 bases respectively, with 7 bases between them. This CDR3 spans 12 amino acids. CDR3 DNA sequence: TGTGCCAGCAGCTCGACAGGCTACGAGCAGTACTTC. Protein product: CASSSTGYEQYF.

This rearrangement joins TRBV7-9 to TRBJ1-1; 7 nucleotides align to TRBD1. Germline loops: CDR1 SEHNR, CDR2 FQNEAQ (reference sequence). The junction had 3 bases not matched to a gene; V was cut back by 4 bases and J by 1 base. The CDR3 sequence is 14 residues long. The CDR3 protein is CASSWGTENTEAFF. The CDR3 nucleotides read TGTGCCAGCAGCTGGGGGACAGAGAACACTGAAGCTTTCTTT.

The chain recombines TRBV5-5 with TRBJ2-7, with 7 bases that match TRBD2. V lost 0 bases, J lost 4 bases, and 4 bases stayed unmatched. The CDR3 runs to 14 residues. The V gene's germline CDR1 is SGHKS and CDR2 YYEKEE (reference sequence). The CDR3 reads CASSLERGMYEQYF. The CDR3 DNA is TGTGCCAGCAGCTTGGAGCGGGGCATGTACGAGCAGTACTTC.

The V call is TRBV19, the J call TRBJ2-1, with D unresolved. Trimming stripped 5 bases from V and 2 bases from J, with 13 bases between. This CDR3 comprises 15 residues. CDR1 is LNHDA and CDR2 is SQIVND in the germline V gene (reference sequence). The CDR3 DNA follows: TGTGCCAGTAGTCCGCCTCGAGGCCCCTACAATGAGCAGTTCTTC. It codes for CASSPPRGPYNEQFF.

The chain couples TRBV7-9 to TRBJ1-2; D remains ambiguous. The CDR3 consists of 14 residues. Per germline, CDR1 SEHNR and CDR2 FQNEAQ (reference sequence). Trimming shortened V by 5 bases and J by 6 bases, and 16 bases separated the two germline ends. CDR3 sequence: CASSPYPEINGYTF. Here the CDR3 DNA reads TGTGCCAGCAGCCCATATCCCGAGATCAATGGCTACACCTTC.